This T cell receptor beta chain was captured in a study of blood T cells in healthy people across ages. Germline values: CDR1 LGHNA, CDR2 YSLEER. CDR3 length: 16 amino acids. V lost 1 base, J lost 4 bases, and 3 bases stayed unmatched. Alongside a J-beta primer mix, a sample-barcoded 5' primer served in a second PCR lasting roughly 6 to 12 cycles. MiXCR, applied by TCRdb to the 5' RACE reads, yields one record per CDR3 protein. The sample has about 840,000 distinct CDR3 sequences; 25% to 35% are singletons. The same specimen was also included in a second study, on T cells of mothers and their children.

The sample consisted of blood. The sequence was collected from a woman aged 40 to 50 in good health. The rearrangement joins TRBV4-3 to TRBJ2-5, with 13 bases lining up with TRBD2. The CDR3 coding sequence is TGCGCCAGCAGCCAAGGCCGGACTAGCGGGGGAGAGACCCAGTACTTC. This translates into CASSQGRTSGGETQYF.